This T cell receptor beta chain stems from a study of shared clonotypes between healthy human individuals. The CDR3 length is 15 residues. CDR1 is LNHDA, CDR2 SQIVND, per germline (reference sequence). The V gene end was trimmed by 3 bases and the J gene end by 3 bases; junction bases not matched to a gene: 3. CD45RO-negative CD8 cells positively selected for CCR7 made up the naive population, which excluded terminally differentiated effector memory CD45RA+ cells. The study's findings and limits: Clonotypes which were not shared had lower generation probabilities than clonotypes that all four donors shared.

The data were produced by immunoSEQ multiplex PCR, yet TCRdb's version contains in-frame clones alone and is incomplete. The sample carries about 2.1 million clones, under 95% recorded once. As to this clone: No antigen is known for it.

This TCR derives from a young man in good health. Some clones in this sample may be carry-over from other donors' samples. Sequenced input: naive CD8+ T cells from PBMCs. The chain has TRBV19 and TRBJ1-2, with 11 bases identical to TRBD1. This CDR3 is CASSIRTGGYYGYTF. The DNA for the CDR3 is TGTGCCAGTAGTATCAGGACAGGGGGCTACTATGGCTACACCTTC.